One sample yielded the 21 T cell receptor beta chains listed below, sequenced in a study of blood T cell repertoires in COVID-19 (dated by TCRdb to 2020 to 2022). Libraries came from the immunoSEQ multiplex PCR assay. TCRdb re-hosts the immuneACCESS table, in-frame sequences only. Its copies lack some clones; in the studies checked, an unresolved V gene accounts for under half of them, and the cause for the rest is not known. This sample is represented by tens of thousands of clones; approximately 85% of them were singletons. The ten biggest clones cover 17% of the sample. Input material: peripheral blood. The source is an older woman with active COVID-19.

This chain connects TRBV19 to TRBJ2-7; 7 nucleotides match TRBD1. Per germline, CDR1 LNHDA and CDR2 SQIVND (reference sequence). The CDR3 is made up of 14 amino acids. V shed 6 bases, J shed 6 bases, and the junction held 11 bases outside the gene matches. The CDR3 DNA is TGTGCCAGTAGCGCCTCGAGTAGACAGGGCGAGCAGTACTTC. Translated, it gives CASSASSRQGEQYF.

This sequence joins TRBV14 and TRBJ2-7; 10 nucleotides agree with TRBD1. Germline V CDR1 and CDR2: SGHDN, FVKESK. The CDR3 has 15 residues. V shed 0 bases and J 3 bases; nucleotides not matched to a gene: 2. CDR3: CASSQDRDRGYEQYF. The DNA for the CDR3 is TGTGCCAGCAGCCAAGACCGGGACAGGGGCTACGAGCAGTACTTC. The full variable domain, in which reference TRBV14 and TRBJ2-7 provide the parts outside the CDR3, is EAGVTQFPSHSVIEKGQTVTLRCDPISGHDNLYWYRRVMGKEIKFLLHFVKESKQDESGMPNNRFLAERTGGTYSTLKVQPAELEDSGVYFCASSQDRDRGYEQYFGPGTRLTVT.

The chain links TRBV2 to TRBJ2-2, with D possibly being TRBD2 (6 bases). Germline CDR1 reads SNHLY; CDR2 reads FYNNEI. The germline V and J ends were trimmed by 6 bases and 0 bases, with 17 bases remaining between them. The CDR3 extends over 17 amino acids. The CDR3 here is CASRPPQSGANTGELFF. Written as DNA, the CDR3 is TGTGCCAGCAGACCCCCCCAGTCGGGAGCGAACACCGGGGAGCTGTTTTTT.

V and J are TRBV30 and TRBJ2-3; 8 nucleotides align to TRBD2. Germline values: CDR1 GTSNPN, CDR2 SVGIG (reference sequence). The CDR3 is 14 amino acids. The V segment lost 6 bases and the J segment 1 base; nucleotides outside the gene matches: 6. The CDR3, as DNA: TGTGCCTGCCAGCGGGAGAGCGGCACAGATACGCAGTATTTT. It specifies CACQRESGTDTQYF.

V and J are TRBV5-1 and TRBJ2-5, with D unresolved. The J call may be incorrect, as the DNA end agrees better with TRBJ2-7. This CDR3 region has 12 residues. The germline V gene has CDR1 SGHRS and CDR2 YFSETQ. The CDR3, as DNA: TGCGCCAGCACACCGTATTCCTACGAGCAGTACTTC. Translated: CASTPYSYEQYF.

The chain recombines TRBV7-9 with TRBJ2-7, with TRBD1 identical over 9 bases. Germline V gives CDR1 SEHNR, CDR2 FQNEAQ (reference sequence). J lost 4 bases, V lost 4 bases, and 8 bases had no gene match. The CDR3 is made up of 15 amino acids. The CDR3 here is CASSSGTGRFYEQYF. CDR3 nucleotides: TGTGCCAGCAGCTCCGGGACAGGGAGGTTTTACGAGCAGTACTTC.

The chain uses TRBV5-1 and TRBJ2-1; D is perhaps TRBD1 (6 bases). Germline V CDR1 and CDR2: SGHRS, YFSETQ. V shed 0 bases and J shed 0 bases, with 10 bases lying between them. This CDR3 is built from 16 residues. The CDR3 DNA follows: TGCGCCAGCAGCTTGGGAGGGGGTAGCTCCTACAATGAGCAGTTCTTC. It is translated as CASSLGGGSSYNEQFF.

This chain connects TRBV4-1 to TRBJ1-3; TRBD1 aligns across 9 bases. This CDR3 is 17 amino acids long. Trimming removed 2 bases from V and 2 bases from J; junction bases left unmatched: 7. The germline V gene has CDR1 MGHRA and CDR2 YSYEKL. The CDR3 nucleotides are TGCGCCAGCAGCCAACAATACAGGGGGCTCACTGGAAACACCATATATTTT. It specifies CASSQQYRGLTGNTIYF.

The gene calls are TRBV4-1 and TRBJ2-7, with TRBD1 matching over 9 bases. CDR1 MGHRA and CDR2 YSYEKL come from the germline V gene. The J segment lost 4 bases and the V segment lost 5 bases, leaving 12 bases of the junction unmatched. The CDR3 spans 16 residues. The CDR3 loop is CASSSSRGQGRYEQYF. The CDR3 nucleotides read TGCGCCAGCAGCTCCTCGAGGGGACAGGGTCGATACGAGCAGTACTTC.

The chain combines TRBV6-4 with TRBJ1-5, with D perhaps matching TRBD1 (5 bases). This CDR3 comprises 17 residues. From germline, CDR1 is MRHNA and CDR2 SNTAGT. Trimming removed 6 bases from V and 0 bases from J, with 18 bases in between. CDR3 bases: TGTGCCAGCAGAGTGCCCCTGGGGCAGCATAGCAATCAGCCCCAGCATTTT. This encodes CASRVPLGQHSNQPQHF.

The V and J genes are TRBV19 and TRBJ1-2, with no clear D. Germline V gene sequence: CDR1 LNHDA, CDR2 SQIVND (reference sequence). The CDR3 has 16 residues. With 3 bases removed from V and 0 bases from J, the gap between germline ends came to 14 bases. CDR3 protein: CASSISAGTSNYGYTF. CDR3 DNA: TGTGCCAGTAGTATCTCTGCAGGAACTTCTAACTATGGCTACACCTTC.

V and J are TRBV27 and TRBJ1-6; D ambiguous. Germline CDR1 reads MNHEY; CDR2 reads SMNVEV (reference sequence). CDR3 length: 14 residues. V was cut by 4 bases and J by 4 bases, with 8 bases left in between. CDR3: CASSWSSYNSPLHF. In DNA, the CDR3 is TGTGCCAGCAGTTGGTCCAGTTATAATTCACCCCTCCACTTT.

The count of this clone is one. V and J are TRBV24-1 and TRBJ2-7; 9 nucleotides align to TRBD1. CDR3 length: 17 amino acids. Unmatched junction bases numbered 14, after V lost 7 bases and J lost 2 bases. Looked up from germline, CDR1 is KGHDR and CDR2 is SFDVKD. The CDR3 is CATSPNPRTGVTYEQYF. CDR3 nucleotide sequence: TGTGCCACCAGCCCTAATCCCCGGACAGGGGTAACCTACGAGCAGTACTTC.

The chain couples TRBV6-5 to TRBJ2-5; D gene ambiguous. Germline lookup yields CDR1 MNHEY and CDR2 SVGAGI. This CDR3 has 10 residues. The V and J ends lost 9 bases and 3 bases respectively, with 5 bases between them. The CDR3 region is CASTEETQYF. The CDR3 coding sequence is TGTGCCAGTACTGAAGAGACCCAGTACTTC.

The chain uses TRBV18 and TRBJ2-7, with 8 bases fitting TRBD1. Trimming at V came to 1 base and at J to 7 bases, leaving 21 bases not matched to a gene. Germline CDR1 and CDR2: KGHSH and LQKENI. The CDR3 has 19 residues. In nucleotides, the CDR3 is TGTGCCAGCTCACCACAGGGACAGGTAGGCCTTCTTCGTCTGGTGGAGCAGTACTTC. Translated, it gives CASSPQGQVGLLRLVEQYF.

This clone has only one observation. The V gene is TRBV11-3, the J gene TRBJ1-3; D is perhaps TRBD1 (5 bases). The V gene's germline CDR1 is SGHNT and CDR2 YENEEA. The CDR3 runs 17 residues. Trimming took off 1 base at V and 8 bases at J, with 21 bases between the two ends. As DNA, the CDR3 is TGTGCCAGCAGCTTAGTCTCCTTACAGGAGTTTTTGGACACCATATATTTT. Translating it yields CASSLVSLQEFLDTIYF. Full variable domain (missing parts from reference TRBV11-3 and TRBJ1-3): EAGVVQSPRYKIIEKKQPVAFWCNPISGHNTLYWYLQNLGQGPELLIRYENEEAVDDSQLPKDRFSAERLKGVDSTLKIQPAELGDSAVYLCASSLVSLQEFLDTIYFGEGSWLTVV.

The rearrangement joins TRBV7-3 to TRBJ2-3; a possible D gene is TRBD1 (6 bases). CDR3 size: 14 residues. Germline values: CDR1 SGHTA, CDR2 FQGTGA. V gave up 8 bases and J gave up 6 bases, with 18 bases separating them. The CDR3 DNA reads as TGTGCCAGCGAGAGGCTTGGGGGCAGGGATACGCAGTATTTT. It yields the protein CASERLGGRDTQYF.

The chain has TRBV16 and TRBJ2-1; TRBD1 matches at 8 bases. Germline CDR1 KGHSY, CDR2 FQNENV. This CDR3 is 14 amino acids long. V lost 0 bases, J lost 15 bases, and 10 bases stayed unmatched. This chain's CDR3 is CASSQSRWAGGMFF. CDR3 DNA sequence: TGTGCCAGCAGCCAATCGCGTTGGGCAGGGGGCATGTTCTTC.

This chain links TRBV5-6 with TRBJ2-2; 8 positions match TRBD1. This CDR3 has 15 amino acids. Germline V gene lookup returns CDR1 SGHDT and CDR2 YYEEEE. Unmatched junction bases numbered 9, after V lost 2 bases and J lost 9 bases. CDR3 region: CASSLARDRSRELFF. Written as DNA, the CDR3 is TGTGCCAGCAGCTTAGCCCGGGACAGGAGTCGGGAGCTGTTTTTT.

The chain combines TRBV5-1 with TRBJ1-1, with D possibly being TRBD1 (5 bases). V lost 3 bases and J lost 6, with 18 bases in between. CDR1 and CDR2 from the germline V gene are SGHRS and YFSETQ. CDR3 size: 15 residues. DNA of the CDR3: TGCGCCAGCAGCTCGCAACTCGGCACCAGGGCTGAAGCTTTCTTT. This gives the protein CASSSQLGTRAEAFF.

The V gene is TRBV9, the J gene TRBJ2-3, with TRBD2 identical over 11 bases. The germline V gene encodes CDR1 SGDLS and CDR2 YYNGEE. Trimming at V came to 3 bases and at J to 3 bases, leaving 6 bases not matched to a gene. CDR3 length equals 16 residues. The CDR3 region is CASSALRTSGTDTQYF. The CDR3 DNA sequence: TGTGCCAGCAGCGCACTTAGGACTAGCGGGACAGATACGCAGTATTTT.